This T cell receptor (beta chain) was sequenced in a study of early T cells in non-severe SARS-CoV-2 infection. Germline values: CDR1 SQVTM, CDR2 ANQGSEA. CDR3 length: 13 residues. With 6 bases removed from V and 2 bases from J, the gap between germline ends came to 14 bases. Unique molecular identifiers were added to individual cDNA molecules. TCRdb processed the 5' RACE reads anew with MiXCR; each CDR3 protein has one entry. In the table there are around 61,000 distinct CDR3 sequences, approximately 10% of which are singletons. V usage is TRBV29-1 and J usage is TRBJ2-7, with a weak D call TRBD1 (6 bases). The clonotype originates from an adult who was a healthcare worker with PCR-confirmed SARS-CoV-2 infection or an uninfected control (not recorded which). The sequencing input was whole blood. The DNA of the CDR3 is TGCAGCGTGCCTAAAACAGGGACCTACGAGCAGTACTTC. Translating it yields CSVPKTGTYEQYF.